This paragraph covers one T cell receptor beta chain sequence. Its binding antigen is unknown. Nothing much larger sits one base from this clone, and base qualities are not available. To test the sensitivity and accuracy of the pipeline, known numbers of KT2, a T cell clone whose TCR had already been sequenced, were spiked into unfractionated PBMC. KT2 cells were mixed with a fixed number of PBMC to create a range of KT2-to-PBMC ratios. Library preparation used UMI-ligation and nested PCR. Using T4 RNA ligase 1, a single-stranded oligonucleotide bearing the Illumina SP2 sequence plus a UMI was ligated onto the 3' end of the cDNA. PCR1 used 4 to 5 cycles (98 degrees C 15 s, 69 degrees C 30 s, 72 degrees C 40 s), and the beta primer was an equimolar mix of RC1.1 and RC1.2 that covered TRBC1 and TRBC2. Starting at PCR2, the TCR alpha and beta chains were handled separately, and sample indices and Illumina adaptors were added. The UMI was composed of 12 random nucleotides, arranged as two hexamers separated by a spacer, and was positioned after an 8-base spacer. Libraries were sequenced on an Illumina MiSeq with v2 2x251 paired-end chemistry, typically 12 samples per run. To increase diversity, 5-7% PhiX DNA was added to each sequencing library. As for the authors' bioinformatics: Raw reads were converted to FASTQ with bcl2fastq and demultiplexed by dual indices using Demultiplexor. V and J genes were assigned by Decombinator through tag matching, with a single base-pair mismatch being allowed. UMIs were used by Collapsinator to correct both sequencing errors and frequency errors caused by PCR heterogeneity. Decombinator identifiers were converted to nucleotide sequence by CDR3Translator, the sequences were translated to amino acids, and CDR3 was extracted using C- and N-terminal motifs. A cluster of KT2 sequences sharing one unique molecular identifier was counted as one distinct KT2 TCR. Using fastp trimming at Q25 and MiXCR clonotype assembly, TCRdb reanalyzed the public sequencing data and kept in-frame beta chains. When rows share a CDR3 protein, they turn into one entry using the most common DNA and genes. The V and J calls follow TCRdb's processing rather than the paper's. The table for this sample lists fewer than 50,000 distinct CDR3 sequences; about 9.9% of them were counted only once. The top ten constitute less than 11% of the sample.

These data come from a study of quantifying T cell responses using KT2 cells (TCRdb year 2017). As for the study more broadly: RNA was DNase-treated and reverse transcribed with TCR alpha and beta constant-region primers, mostly using SuperScript III. Under optimum conditions, the T4 ligation step was estimated to exceed 8.5% efficiency. PCR2 was run as a SYBR Green qPCR and stopped at a predetermined fluorescence threshold to avoid over-amplification.

The germline V gene supplies CDR1 SGHRS and CDR2 YFSETQ. Measured from the cysteine to the phenylalanine, the CDR3 is 15 residues long. The kept DNA is CDR3 alone, 45 bases in frame from the first base. V trim: 5 bases; J trim: 4 bases; unmatched bases: 5. What the study reported, not specific to this receptor: No side-by-side comparison of the pipeline with other TCR sequencing techniques was included in the study. KT2 sequences were detected down to the lowest spike-in tested, which was about one KT2 cell per 100,000 PBMC. Saturation in the detection of KT2 sequences was observed at very high KT2 spike-in numbers. Over several orders of magnitude, the number of KT2 alpha and beta sequences rose linearly with the number of KT2 cells put in.

The sequence joins TRBV5-1 to TRBJ2-1; 11 bases in between match TRBD2. The specimen sequenced was PBMCs spiked with cells of the T cell clone KT2. This receptor was identified in a human donor. The nucleotides read TGCGCCAGCAGTCATAGCGGGGGGGAATACAATGAGCAGTTCTTC. Translated, this is CASSHSGGEYNEQFF.